These 22 T cell receptor beta chains were sequenced from one sample in a study of blood T cell repertoires in COVID-19. Produced via immunoSEQ multiplex PCR; TCRdb's table is partial and in-frame only. Of 200,000 to 250,000 clones listed, 87% are singletons. The sequenced sample was PBMCs or T cells enriched from blood (not recorded which). The receptors originated from a man aged 30 to 39 who had recovered from COVID-19.

The chain uses TRBV2 and TRBJ2-7, with 9 bases that match TRBD1. Trimming at V came to 8 bases and at J to 6 bases, leaving 5 bases not matched to a gene. This CDR3 region has 12 residues. Germline V gene lookup returns CDR1 SNHLY and CDR2 FYNNEI. The CDR3 region has the DNA TGTGCCAGCGGGACAGGGTCGGGCGAGCAGTACTTC. Amino acids: CASGTGSGEQYF. Supplemented by reference TRBV2 and TRBJ2-7, the full variable domain reads EPEVTQTPSHQVTQMGQEVILRCVPISNHLYFYWYRQILGQKVEFLVSFYNNEISEKSEIFDDQFSVERPDGSNFTLKIRSTKLEDSAMYFCASGTGSGEQYFGPGTRLTVT.

This rearrangement joins TRBV9 to TRBJ2-2; TRBD2 agrees at 8 bases. The CDR3 has 16 amino acids. CDR1 and CDR2 (germline): SGDLS, YYNGEE. V was clipped by 4 bases and J by 4 bases; unmatched bases: 9. CDR3 sequence (DNA): TGTGCCAGCAGCCCCCGGACTAGCTTTGCCACCGGGGAGCTGTTTTTT. This codes for CASSPRTSFATGELFF.

This chain connects TRBV7-2 to TRBJ2-3, with TRBD2 identical over 7 bases. This CDR3 region has 15 residues. CDR1 SGHTA and CDR2 FQGNSA come from the germline V gene. Losses at the gene ends were 5 bases for V and 2 bases for J; bases not matched to a gene: 7. For the CDR3, the DNA is TGTGCCAGCAGCCCCTGGGGGGGAGTCACAGATACGCAGTATTTT. Encoded protein: CASSPWGGVTDTQYF.

This clone was detected a few times. Other DNA sequences in this specimen translate into the identical CDR3. The CDR3 DNA reads as TGCGCCAGCAGCTTGGGAGTGAACACTGAAGCTTTCTTT. Protein product: CASSLGVNTEAFF. V and J are TRBV5-1 and TRBJ1-1, with D hard to call. This CDR3 spans 13 amino acids. Trimming left V 0 bases short and J 0 bases short, with 3 bases between. Germline V CDR1 and CDR2: SGHRS, YFSETQ. The full variable domain, in which reference TRBV5-1 and TRBJ1-1 provide the parts outside the CDR3, is KAGVTQTPRYLIKTRGQQVTLSCSPISGHRSVSWYQQTPGQGLQFLFEYFSETQRNKGNFPGRFSGRQFSNSRSEMNVSTLELGDSALYLCASSLGVNTEAFFGQGTRLTVV.

The chain uses TRBV5-1 and TRBJ1-6; tentatively, D is TRBD1 (5 bases). Trimming removed 5 bases at V and 3 bases at J, with 9 bases between. The CDR3 loop spans 14 amino acids. Germline V gene sequence: CDR1 SGHRS, CDR2 YFSETQ. The DNA of the CDR3 is TGCGCCAGCAGGGTTGACAGCTATAATTCACCCCTCCACTTT. It codes for CASRVDSYNSPLHF.

This chain connects TRBV5-5 to TRBJ1-5; D not certain. This CDR3 is 17 amino acids long. V lost 2 bases, J lost 0 bases, and 15 bases lay in between. The germline gives CDR1 SGHKS, CDR2 YYEKEE (reference sequence). CDR3 DNA: TGTGCCAGCAGCTTTGGAAACAGCTCTTATAGCAATCAGCCCCAGCATTTT. This codes for CASSFGNSSYSNQPQHF.

This chain connects TRBV5-1 to TRBJ2-3, with D possibly TRBD2 on 6 matching bases. The V gene's germline CDR1 is SGHRS and CDR2 YFSETQ. The CDR3 is made up of 14 amino acids. Trimming took off 5 bases at V and 2 bases at J, with 12 bases between the two ends. Written as DNA, the CDR3 is TGCGCCAGCAGTTCCGGGACTGCCACAGATACGCAGTATTTT. Protein product: CASSSGTATDTQYF.

V gene TRBV2 combines with J gene TRBJ2-2; no definite D call. Trimming left V 3 bases short and J 3 bases short, with 14 bases between. This CDR3 has 16 residues. The germline CDR1 and CDR2 sequences are SNHLY and FYNNEI. CDR3 sequence: CASSESLFFDTGELFF. CDR3 sequence (DNA): TGTGCCAGCAGTGAGTCCCTATTTTTCGACACCGGGGAGCTGTTTTTT.

The V and J genes are TRBV28 and TRBJ1-1; 8 nucleotides match TRBD1. V trimming: 6 bases; J trimming: 8 bases; junction bases outside the gene matches: 11. The length of the CDR3 is 14 residues. The V gene's germline CDR1 is MDHEN and CDR2 SYDVKM. The CDR3 spells CASSSPQGDREAFF. Here the CDR3 DNA reads TGTGCCAGCAGCTCCCCCCAGGGGGACAGGGAAGCTTTCTTT.

The V call is TRBV16, the J call TRBJ1-2; D gene ambiguous. CDR1 is KGHSY and CDR2 is FQNENV in the germline V gene. The germline V and J ends were trimmed by 2 bases and 5 bases, with 6 bases remaining between them. The CDR3 covers 12 residues. CDR3 loop: CASSQAGYGYTF. DNA for the CDR3: TGTGCCAGCAGCCAAGCCGGGTATGGCTACACCTTC.

This clone was seen once. The chain employs TRBV5-5 and TRBJ2-5; TRBD2 agrees at 12 bases. CDR1 and CDR2 from the germline V gene are SGHKS and YYEKEE (reference sequence). Trimming removed 0 bases from V and 5 bases from J; junction bases left unmatched: 5. This CDR3 comprises 16 residues. The CDR3 loop reads CASSLVLAGGYETQYF. In nucleotides, the CDR3 is TGTGCCAGCAGCTTGGTTCTAGCGGGAGGGTATGAGACCCAGTACTTC.

There are a few counts of this clone. The V gene is TRBV10-3, the J gene TRBJ1-5; D uncertain. Trimming pared 1 base from V and 4 bases from J, leaving 11 bases between. This CDR3 region has 15 residues. Germline CDR1 and CDR2: ENHRY and SYGVKD. The CDR3 DNA reads TGTGCCATCAGTGAGTATAGCAGCGAAAATCAGCCCCAGCATTTT. The encoded protein is CAISEYSSENQPQHF.

This clone appeared once. This chain joins TRBV10-3 and TRBJ2-7; D ambiguous. V lost 10 bases and J lost 2, with 12 bases in between. Germline V gene sequence: CDR1 ENHRY, CDR2 SYGVKD. The CDR3 extends over 12 amino acids. CDR3 region: CATGPGPYEQYF. CDR3 sequence (DNA): TGTGCCACCGGCCCAGGCCCCTACGAGCAGTACTTC.

This chain connects TRBV7-2 to TRBJ1-5, with 7 nucleotides matching TRBD1. Trimming cost V 1 base and J 10 bases; bases outside gene matches: 7. This CDR3 is 14 amino acids long. CDR1 is SGHTA, CDR2 FQGNSA, per germline. The CDR3 reads CASSLDRGSQPQHF. The DNA of the CDR3 is TGTGCCAGCAGCTTAGACAGGGGCAGTCAACCCCAGCATTTT.

The chain is built from TRBV11-2 and TRBJ2-3; D gene ambiguous. The CDR3 has 12 amino acids. Germline-derived CDR1 and CDR2 are SGHAT and FQNNGV. Trimming removed 2 bases from V and 6 bases from J, with 6 bases in between. In nucleotides, the CDR3 is TGTGCCAGCAGCTTATCGTTGGATACGCAGTATTTT. It specifies CASSLSLDTQYF. The complete variable domain, with remaining parts taken from reference TRBV11-2 and TRBJ2-3, reads EAGVAQSPRYKIIEKRQSVAFWCNPISGHATLYWYQQILGQGPKLLIQFQNNGVVDDSQLPKDRFSAERLKGVDSTLKIQPAKLEDSAVYLCASSLSLDTQYFGPGTRLTVL.

This chain uses TRBV30 with TRBJ1-2; D ambiguous. V lost 5 bases and J lost 2, with 6 bases in between. Germline V gene sequence: CDR1 GTSNPN, CDR2 SVGIG (reference sequence). The CDR3 is 11 amino acids. The CDR3 reads CAWFLNYGYTF. In nucleotides, the CDR3 is TGTGCCTGGTTCCTGAACTATGGCTACACCTTC.

The gene calls are TRBV30 and TRBJ2-7; 10 positions match TRBD2. The junction had 10 bases not matched to a gene; V was cut back by 3 bases and J by 2 bases. The germline V gene encodes CDR1 GTSNPN and CDR2 SVGIG (reference sequence). This CDR3 comprises 16 residues. The CDR3 nucleotides read TGTGCCTGGAGCCCGGGACTAGCGAAAACAGCCTACGAGCAGTACTTC. This translates into CAWSPGLAKTAYEQYF. The full variable domain, completed using reference TRBV30 and TRBJ2-7, is SQTIHQWPATLVQPVGSPLSLECTVEGTSNPNLYWYRQAAGRGLQLLFYSVGIGQISSEVPQNLSASRPQDRQFILSSKKLLLSDSGFYLCAWSPGLAKTAYEQYFGPGTRLTVT.

Note on this clone: A clone one base away is much larger, so this may be a read error. V usage is TRBV7-4 and J usage is TRBJ1-5; possible D gene TRBD1, 6 bases. The CDR3 length is 17 residues. Germline-derived CDR1 and CDR2 are SGHVT and SQSDAQ. CDR3 nucleotide sequence: TGTGCCACCAGCGACGGATACGGGGGGGCCAGCAATCAGCCCCAGCATTTT. The encoded protein is CATSDGYGGASNQPQHF.

The chain joins TRBV18 to TRBJ2-7, with D tentatively TRBD1 (7 bases). The CDR3 extends over 14 amino acids. V was trimmed by 6 bases and J by 3 bases, leaving 15 bases between them. Germline loops: CDR1 KGHSH, CDR2 LQKENI. CDR3 sequence: CASSVGQEGYEQYF. For the CDR3, the DNA is TGTGCCAGCTCCGTTGGACAGGAGGGCTACGAGCAGTACTTC.

The gene calls are TRBV9 and TRBJ1-2; TRBD1 might be the D (5 bases). The CDR3 runs 13 residues. V shed 0 bases and J shed 7 bases, with 10 bases lying between them. Germline-derived CDR1 and CDR2 are SGDLS and YYNGEE. The CDR3 DNA follows: TGTGCCAGCAGCGTAGATGGGGCGCCTGGCTACACCTTC. This encodes CASSVDGAPGYTF.

This clone was recorded only once. The V gene is TRBV30, the J gene TRBJ1-2; no clear D gene. Germline-derived CDR1 and CDR2 are GTSNPN and SVGIG (reference sequence). This CDR3 contains 10 residues. V dropped 1 base and J dropped 9 bases, with 6 bases sitting between them. The CDR3 reads CAWSGLSYTF. The CDR3 bases are TGTGCCTGGAGTGGCCTAAGCTACACCTTC.

This clone came up once. The rearrangement joins TRBV4-2 to TRBJ2-7, with 12 nucleotides matching TRBD2. The trim removed 3 bases at V and 7 bases at J, leaving 10 bases unmatched. The CDR3 loop spans 16 amino acids. Germline values: CDR1 LGHNA, CDR2 YNFKEQ. The CDR3 loop is CASSQESLAGGREQYF. CDR3 nucleotides: TGTGCCAGCAGCCAGGAGTCACTAGCGGGGGGCCGGGAGCAGTACTTC.